This is a list of T cell receptor beta chains from one sample in a study of blood T cells in healthy people across ages. TCRdb analysed the 5' RACE reads with MiXCR anew, one entry per CDR3 protein. This table holds hundreds of thousands of distinct CDR3 sequences, 62% found once. Sample: blood. These receptors all stem from a man aged 30 to 39 in good health. The CDR3 runs from the conserved cysteine through the conserved F or W. The D gene is left open where the match is weak. Not every row has a clone size; where given, it reads once, few, many or a size class.

size: NA; V: TRBV12-3/TRBV12-4; D: NA; J: TRBJ2-5; DNA: TGTGCCAGCCACAACCCGGAAGGATACAATGAGCAGTACTTC; CDR3: CASHNPEGYNEQYF
size: NA; V: TRBV11-3; D: NA; J: TRBJ2-5; DNA: TGTGCCGCTGGGCGGACTCAAGAGACCCAGTACTTC; CDR3: CAAGRTQETQYF
size: NA; V: TRBV15; D: NA; J: TRBJ2-7; DNA: TGTGCCACCAGCGGAAACGGGCTTCACTACGAGCAGTACTTC; CDR3: CATSGNGLHYEQYF
size: NA; V: TRBV21-1; D: NA; J: TRBJ1-1; DNA: TGTGCCAGCAGCAAGGTAGGGTTTAGGAACACTGAAGCTTTCTTT; CDR3: CASSKVGFRNTEAFF
size: NA; V: TRBV4-3; D: NA; J: TRBJ2-2; DNA: TGCGCCAGCAGCCAAGAGAACACCGGGGAGCTGTTTTTT; CDR3: CASSQENTGELFF
size: NA; V: TRBV27; D: NA; J: TRBJ2-3; DNA: TGTGCCAGCGGGTGGCCGGGGGCGCCGAGCACAGATACGCAGTATTTT; CDR3: CASGWPGAPSTDTQYF
size: NA; V: TRBV11-1; D: TRBD2; J: TRBJ2-1; DNA: TGTGCCAGCAGCGGGTGGACTAGCGGGGGGAGTGAGCAGTTCTTC; CDR3: CASSGWTSGGSEQFF
size: NA; V: TRBV4-3; D: TRBD1; J: TRBJ2-3; DNA: TGCGCCAGCAGCCAAGATTCGATCTTTGCCCAGGGGGCAGATACGCAGTATTTT; CDR3: CASSQDSIFAQGADTQYF
size: NA; V: TRBV3-1; D: NA; J: TRBJ1-2; DNA: TGTACCAGCAGCCAAGATCGAGACCGATCAAACTATGGCTACACCTTC; CDR3: CTSSQDRDRSNYGYTF
size: NA; V: TRBV7-8; D: TRBD2; J: TRBJ2-7; DNA: TGTGCCAGCAGACCAGCCGGGACTAGCGGGGGAGACCCCTACGAGCAGTACTTC; CDR3: CASRPAGTSGGDPYEQYF
size: NA; V: TRBV29-1; D: NA; J: TRBJ2-6; DNA: TGCAGCGGCTTCTTGGACAGTTCTGGGGCCAACGTCCTGACTTTC; CDR3: CSGFLDSSGANVLTF
size: NA; V: TRBV4-2; D: TRBD1; J: TRBJ2-1; DNA: TGTGCCAGCAGCCCGGACAGGGTGCAGTTCTTC; CDR3: CASSPDRVQFF
size: NA; V: TRBV4-2; D: NA; J: TRBJ2-7; DNA: TGTGCCAGCAGCCACCAGGACCCCTACGAGCAGTACTTC; CDR3: CASSHQDPYEQYF
size: NA; V: TRBV4-3; D: NA; J: TRBJ2-1; DNA: TGCGCCAGCAGCCAGATTCGCCTCGCTGTGATCAATGAGCAGTTCTTC; CDR3: CASSQIRLAVINEQFF
size: NA; V: TRBV7-9; D: TRBD2; J: TRBJ2-1; DNA: TGTGCCAGCAGCTTCCCTGGGACTAGCGGGGGGGCCGATGAGCAGTTCTTC; CDR3: CASSFPGTSGGADEQFF
size: NA; V: TRBV20-1; D: NA; J: TRBJ1-1; DNA: TGCAGTGTTTCGTCAGGGTGGGCGGACGCTGAAGCTTTCTTT; CDR3: CSVSSGWADAEAFF
size: NA; V: TRBV7-2; D: NA; J: TRBJ2-5; DNA: TGTGCCAGCAGCCTCACTCCGAAGGTACGGCAGTACTTC; CDR3: CASSLTPKVRQYF
size: few; V: TRBV18; D: NA; J: TRBJ1-2; DNA: TGTGCCAGCTCTCCCCAAGAGACCGGAATCTATGGCTACACCTTC; CDR3: CASSPQETGIYGYTF
size: few; V: TRBV29-1; D: NA; J: TRBJ1-4; DNA: TGCAGCGTTGCTCATTCAACTAATGAAAAACTGTTTTTT; CDR3: CSVAHSTNEKLFF
size: few; V: TRBV10-3; D: NA; J: TRBJ2-6; DNA: TGTGCCATCAGTGACGAGATGGCCCTCGGGGCCAACGTCCTGACTTTC; CDR3: CAISDEMALGANVLTF
size: few; V: TRBV29-1; D: NA; J: TRBJ2-4; DNA: TGCAGCGTTGAAGTGGCCGGGGCAGGAAACATTCAGTACTTC; CDR3: CSVEVAGAGNIQYF
size: few; V: TRBV11-2; D: NA; J: TRBJ2-5; DNA: TGTGCCAGCAGCTTATCGTGGGTAACGGGGGAGACCCAGTACTTC; CDR3: CASSLSWVTGETQYF
size: few; V: TRBV6-2/TRBV6-3; D: TRBD2; J: TRBJ2-2; DNA: TGTGCCAGCAGTTCGGGACTAGCCACCGGGGAGCTGTTTTTT; CDR3: CASSSGLATGELFF
size: NA; V: TRBV9; D: TRBD2; J: TRBJ2-3; DNA: TGTGCCAGCAGCGTAGCTCTCCTAGCGGGGCACCCTAGCACAGATACGCAGTATTTT; CDR3: CASSVALLAGHPSTDTQYF
size: NA; V: TRBV15; D: TRBD2; J: TRBJ2-1; DNA: TGTGCCACCAGCACATCGCCTAGCGGGAGGCCGTACAATGAGCAGTTCTTC; CDR3: CATSTSPSGRPYNEQFF
size: NA; V: TRBV9; D: TRBD1; J: TRBJ2-7; DNA: TGTGCCAGCAGCGTATCAGGGACAGGGGTCGTCGCCTACGAGCAGTACTTC; CDR3: CASSVSGTGVVAYEQYF
size: NA; V: TRBV5-6; D: NA; J: TRBJ1-4; DNA: TGTGCCAGCAGCTTGGTGCAGGGGTCGACTAATGAAAAACTGTTTTTT; CDR3: CASSLVQGSTNEKLFF
size: NA; V: TRBV20-1; D: NA; J: TRBJ1-5; DNA: TGCAGTGCTAGTGGCCGGACAGGCAATCAGCCCCAGCATTTT; CDR3: CSASGRTGNQPQHF
size: NA; V: TRBV5-1; D: TRBD2; J: TRBJ2-5; DNA: TGCGCCAGCAGCTCCGCCCCTGTACTAGCGCAGGAGACCCAGTACTTC; CDR3: CASSSAPVLAQETQYF
size: many; V: TRBV6-6; D: TRBD2; J: TRBJ2-1; DNA: TGTGCCAGCAGTGACGGGGGGGCCTATGAGCAGTTCTTC; CDR3: CASSDGGAYEQFF
size: NA; V: TRBV29-1; D: NA; J: TRBJ2-5; DNA: TGCAGCGTTGTACGTGAGACCCAGTACTTC; CDR3: CSVVRETQYF
size: once; V: TRBV11-2; D: NA; J: TRBJ2-1; DNA: TGTGCCAGCATAATTAGGGCGGCACCTCACAATGAGCAGTTCTTC; CDR3: CASIIRAAPHNEQFF
size: NA; V: TRBV29-1; D: NA; J: TRBJ2-1; DNA: TGCAGCGTTGAGGGGGCGAGGGTCTACAATGAGCAGTTCTTC; CDR3: CSVEGARVYNEQFF
size: once; V: TRBV5-6; D: NA; J: TRBJ2-1; DNA: TGTGCCAGCAGCTTGTTCCGGCAGAAAACCTACAATGAGCAGTTCTTC; CDR3: CASSLFRQKTYNEQFF
size: NA; V: TRBV6-2/TRBV6-3; D: NA; J: TRBJ2-3; DNA: TGTGCCGGCGTAGGGATTAGCACAGATACGCAGTATTTT; CDR3: CAGVGISTDTQYF
size: few; V: TRBV4-2; D: NA; J: TRBJ2-3; DNA: TGTGCCAGCAGTTCCCGACGGATCAGCACAGATACGCAGTATTTT; CDR3: CASSSRRISTDTQYF
size: once; V: TRBV4-3; D: NA; J: TRBJ1-2; DNA: TGCGCCAGCAGCCAAGATCTCGATGGGGACGGCTACACCTTC; CDR3: CASSQDLDGDGYTF
size: once; V: TRBV20-1; D: TRBD2; J: TRBJ2-6; DNA: TGCAGTGCTAGACAGGGCGGGGGGTTATCTGGGGCCAACGTCCTGACTTTC; CDR3: CSARQGGGLSGANVLTF
size: NA; V: TRBV18; D: TRBD1; J: TRBJ2-7; DNA: TGTGCCAGCTCACGGGACAGGGTCGCCGAGCAGTACTTC; CDR3: CASSRDRVAEQYF
size: few; V: TRBV5-5; D: NA; J: TRBJ2-7; DNA: TGTGCCAGCATTTTTCAGGCCAACAGCTACGAGCAGTACTTC; CDR3: CASIFQANSYEQYF
size: NA; V: TRBV27; D: NA; J: TRBJ2-7; DNA: TGTGCCAGCAGTTTATCGATGACAGACTACGAGCAGTACTTC; CDR3: CASSLSMTDYEQYF
size: NA; V: TRBV9; D: TRBD1; J: TRBJ2-4; DNA: TGTGCCAGCAGCCCATGGGGGGGACAGGGGCTACCCAAAAACATTCAGTACTTC; CDR3: CASSPWGGQGLPKNIQYF
size: few; V: TRBV6-5; D: TRBD2; J: TRBJ2-5; DNA: TGTGCCAGCAGAACTGGGGGCACTAGCGGGGTAAGGGAGCAGTACTTC; CDR3: CASRTGGTSGVREQYF
size: few; V: TRBV18; D: NA; J: TRBJ1-2; DNA: TGTGCCAGCTCACCGGGGGGCATGGCTAACTATGGCTACACCTTC; CDR3: CASSPGGMANYGYTF
size: NA; V: TRBV5-1; D: NA; J: TRBJ2-7; DNA: TGCGCCAGCAGCTTGGTGCGCGGGAATCTCGGCCATAATAGGTCCTACGAGCAGTACTTC; CDR3: CASSLVRGNLGHNRSYEQYF
size: NA; V: TRBV12-3/TRBV12-4; D: NA; J: TRBJ2-5; DNA: TGTACCAGCAGTTTCGGAGGGGAGACCCAGTACTTC; CDR3: CTSSFGGETQYF
size: NA; V: TRBV6-2/TRBV6-3; D: NA; J: TRBJ2-3; DNA: TGTGCCAGCAGTGAAGACCTGGATACGCAGTATTTT; CDR3: CASSEDLDTQYF
size: NA; V: TRBV7-2; D: NA; J: TRBJ1-5; DNA: TGTGCCAGCAGCCTCAGCGTTACCCACAATCAGCCCCAGCATTTT; CDR3: CASSLSVTHNQPQHF
size: NA; V: TRBV12-3/TRBV12-4; D: NA; J: TRBJ1-5; DNA: TGTGCCAGCAGTTGGCAGAGCAATCAGCCCCAGCATTTT; CDR3: CASSWQSNQPQHF